This T cell receptor beta chain is drawn from a study of blood T cells in healthy people across ages. Study results and limitations: Age advanced and TCR beta diversity per million T cells fell, roughly linearly.

This clonotype was detected many times. Its antigen is still unknown. The length of the CDR3 is 15 residues. The V gene end was trimmed by 2 bases and the J gene end by 6 bases; junction bases not matched to a gene: 4. Looked up from germline, CDR1 is SGHTA and CDR2 is FQGTGA. It was with a sample-barcoded 5' primer and a J-beta primer mix that a second PCR of about 7 to 12 cycles was run. Through a template-switch adaptor with 12 random nucleotides, each cDNA molecule received a tag. TCRdb recomputed calls from the 5' RACE reads with MiXCR, one row per CDR3 protein. The sample has roughly 680,000 distinct CDR3 sequences; over 40% are singletons.

The chain recombines TRBV7-3 with TRBJ2-1; the match to TRBD2 covers 10 bases. The sequenced material came from blood. The clonotype originates from a woman over 75 in good health. CDR3 in amino acids: CASSLSSGGTNEQFF. CDR3 DNA sequence: TGTGCCAGCAGCTTATCTAGCGGGGGAACCAATGAGCAGTTCTTC.